The 18 T cell receptor beta chains presented below share a single source sample, sequenced in a study of identical twins. TCRdb re-analysed the 5' RACE reads in MiXCR, keeping a single row per CDR3 protein. The sample holds about 690,000 distinct CDR3 sequences, around 6.1% seen once. The sequenced material came from naive T cells sorted from blood. The receptors were gathered from a man between 18 and 35 years old in good health.

This clonotype was picked up many times. This chain connects TRBV29-1 to TRBJ2-3; D is uncertain. The CDR3 spans 12 residues. Germline-derived CDR1 and CDR2 are SQVTM and ANQGSEA. Trimming pared 4 bases from V and 2 bases from J, leaving 7 bases between. CDR3 protein: CSVGRTTDTQYF. The CDR3 region has the DNA TGCAGCGTTGGAAGGACCACAGATACGCAGTATTTT.

The table lists this clonotype with many counts. The J gene is TRBJ2-7, the V gene TRBV7-9, with a possible D match to TRBD1 (5 bases). V was shortened by 0 bases and J by 5 bases, with 8 bases between the two germline ends. Germline assignment: CDR1 SEHNR and CDR2 FQNEAQ (reference sequence). The length of the CDR3 is 13 residues. CDR3 sequence: CASSLAADNEQYV. CDR3 nucleotides: TGTGCCAGCAGCTTAGCCGCGGACAACGAGCAGTACGTC.

In this sample, this clonotype turned up a few times. The CDR3 here is CASRPNWDTQYF. As DNA, the CDR3 is TGCGCCAGCAGGCCCAATTGGGATACGCAGTATTTT. This sequence joins TRBV5-1 and TRBJ2-3; D unresolved. In germline, CDR1 is SGHRS, CDR2 YFSETQ. This CDR3 region has 12 residues. The V end lost 5 bases, the J end lost 6 bases, and 10 bases lay between the germline ends.

This clonotype was seen ten or more times. The chain recombines TRBV28 with TRBJ2-7; D might be TRBD1 (6 bases). This CDR3 is 13 amino acids long. Germline lookup yields CDR1 MDHEN and CDR2 SYDVKM. The ends were cut back, 7 bases at V and 2 bases at J, with 12 bases in the middle. This CDR3 is CASTTGQTYEQYF. The DNA for the CDR3 is TGTGCCAGCACGACAGGCCAGACCTACGAGCAGTACTTC.

This clonotype was seen ten or more times. V is TRBV12-3 or TRBV12-4 and J is TRBJ2-7; TRBD1 agrees at 9 bases. CDR3 size: 14 residues. Unmatched junction bases numbered 6, after V lost 3 bases and J lost 6 bases. The DNA of the CDR3 is TGTGCCAGCAGTTTTTTGGGACAGGGTGTCGAGCAGTACTTC. Its protein product is CASSFLGQGVEQYF.

This clonotype was recorded at least ten times. The chain joins TRBV20-1 to TRBJ2-1, with TRBD1 identical over 8 bases. Germline assignment: CDR1 DFQATT and CDR2 SNEGSKA (reference sequence). The CDR3 is 12 amino acids. V lost 7 bases and J lost 5; bases outside the gene matches: 4. CDR3 nucleotide sequence: TGCAGTGGACAGGGGCCGAACAATGAGCAGTTCTTC. The encoded protein is CSGQGPNNEQFF.

This clonotype was detected many times. The chain couples TRBV15 to TRBJ2-1; D ambiguous. Germline CDR1 is LNHNV and CDR2 is YYDKDF (reference sequence). V shed 3 bases and J shed 0 bases, with 9 bases lying between them. The CDR3 is made up of 15 amino acids. The CDR3 sequence is CATSSVLSSYNEQFF. In DNA, the CDR3 is TGTGCCACCAGCAGCGTATTGAGCTCCTACAATGAGCAGTTCTTC. Supplemented by reference TRBV15 and TRBJ2-1, the full variable domain reads DAMVIQNPRYQVTQFGKPVTLSCSQTLNHNVMYWYQQKSSQAPKLLFHYYDKDFNNEADTPDNFQSRRPNTSFCFLDIRSPGLGDTAMYLCATSSVLSSYNEQFFGPGTRLTVL.

The CDR3 coding sequence is TGTGCCAGCAGTTTATCGAGTCCCCGGGGGACCCAGTACTTC. It yields the protein CASSLSSPRGTQYF. The rearrangement uses TRBV27 and TRBJ2-5; the D gene is possibly TRBD2 (5 bases). The germline V gene encodes CDR1 MNHEY and CDR2 SMNVEV (reference sequence). The V end lost 0 bases, the J end lost 7 bases, and 12 bases lay between the germline ends. This CDR3 has 14 residues.

This clonotype was picked up a small number of times. The rearrangement links TRBV3-1 to TRBJ1-4; 9 nucleotides match TRBD1. The CDR3 has 17 residues. Germline CDR1 is LGHDT and CDR2 is YNNKEL (reference sequence). Trimming removed 1 base from V and 2 bases from J; junction bases left unmatched: 5. CDR3 in amino acids: CASSQGPGTGTNEKLFF. The CDR3 DNA follows: TGTGCCAGCAGCCAAGGTCCCGGGACAGGGACTAATGAAAAACTGTTTTTT.

This clonotype showed up many times. The rearrangement uses TRBV29-1 and TRBJ2-7, with 11 bases aligning to TRBD2. V trimming: 6 bases; J trimming: 7 bases; junction bases outside the gene matches: 8. This CDR3 contains 13 residues. The V gene's germline CDR1 is SQVTM and CDR2 ANQGSEA. The CDR3 loop is CSVQLAGASEQYV. Here the CDR3 DNA reads TGCAGCGTGCAACTAGCGGGAGCAAGTGAGCAGTACGTC.

This clonotype has at least ten counts. The chain recombines TRBV7-4 with TRBJ2-7; D uncertain. The CDR3 length is 11 residues. The germline gives CDR1 SGHVT, CDR2 SQSDAQ. V dropped 5 bases and J dropped 6 bases, with 8 bases sitting between them. The CDR3 protein is CASSPESEQYV. In DNA form, the CDR3 reads TGTGCCAGCAGCCCCGAGAGCGAGCAGTACGTC.

This clonotype was counted many times. The rearrangement joins TRBV21-1 to TRBJ2-1; no DNA check was done on the table's D call, TRBD1. TRBV21-1 is a recognized pseudogene. The CDR3 totals 17 residues. CDR3 loop: CAPLPNQHQYFQNEQFF. The CDR3 bases are TGTGCCCCTCTCCCGAACCAGCATCAATACTTTCAAAATGAGCAGTTCTTC.

For the CDR3, the DNA is TGTGCCAGCAGTTCGCAGCATAGCTCCTACAATGAGCAGTTCTTC. This codes for CASSSQHSSYNEQFF. This chain connects TRBV6-5 to TRBJ2-1; D remains unclear. V lost 4 bases and J 0 bases, leaving 10 bases between the germline ends. From germline, CDR1 is MNHEY and CDR2 SVGAGI. The CDR3 extends over 15 amino acids.

J is TRBJ2-7 and V is TRBV20-1; 10 nucleotides agree with TRBD2. Unmatched junction bases numbered 13, after V lost 6 bases and J lost 5 bases. CDR3 length: 15 amino acids. Germline CDR1 and CDR2: DFQATT and SNEGSKA (reference sequence). CDR3 sequence: CSALGLAGVTDEQYF. CDR3 coding DNA: TGCAGTGCGCTGGGGCTAGCGGGAGTCACCGACGAGCAGTACTTC.

A few counts support this clonotype. The chain combines TRBV18 with TRBJ1-6, with D unresolved. V lost 1 base to trimming and J lost 8 bases, with 6 bases between them. The CDR3 has 13 residues. CDR1 is KGHSH, CDR2 LQKENI, per germline. The CDR3: CASSPHSDSPLHF. The CDR3 coding sequence is TGTGCCAGCTCACCACACAGCGATTCACCCCTCCACTTT.

This clonotype has just one count. No conserved phenylalanine or tryptophan ends this CDR3, so it is likely a read error. The rearrangement joins TRBV6-1 to TRBJ2-3; the D gene is possibly TRBD2 (6 bases). Trimming shortened V by 5 bases and J by 0 bases, and 15 bases separated the two germline ends. This CDR3 comprises 16 residues. Per germline, CDR1 MNHNS and CDR2 SASEGT. The CDR3 DNA reads TGTGCCAGCAGTACCCTTAGGAGGGGAAGCACAGATACGCAGTATTAT. It yields the protein CASSTLRRGSTDTQYY.

V is TRBV6-5 and J is TRBJ2-7; 7 nucleotides agree with TRBD2. The CDR3 is 12 residues long. Germline lookup yields CDR1 MNHEY and CDR2 SVGAGI. Unmatched junction bases numbered 4, after V lost 6 bases and J lost 5 bases. The CDR3 loop reads CASRGGDHEQYV. CDR3 bases: TGTGCCAGCAGGGGGGGGGATCACGAGCAGTACGTC.

This clonotype was detected many times. The rearrangement uses TRBV11-2 and TRBJ2-5; D remains unclear. The CDR3 consists of 15 residues. The germline CDR1 and CDR2 sequences are SGHAT and FQNNGV. V was clipped by 5 bases and J by 0 bases, with 13 bases between them. The DNA for the CDR3 is TGTGCCAGCAGCCAAACTCGCAGAAACCAAGAGACCCAGTACTTC. This encodes CASSQTRRNQETQYF.